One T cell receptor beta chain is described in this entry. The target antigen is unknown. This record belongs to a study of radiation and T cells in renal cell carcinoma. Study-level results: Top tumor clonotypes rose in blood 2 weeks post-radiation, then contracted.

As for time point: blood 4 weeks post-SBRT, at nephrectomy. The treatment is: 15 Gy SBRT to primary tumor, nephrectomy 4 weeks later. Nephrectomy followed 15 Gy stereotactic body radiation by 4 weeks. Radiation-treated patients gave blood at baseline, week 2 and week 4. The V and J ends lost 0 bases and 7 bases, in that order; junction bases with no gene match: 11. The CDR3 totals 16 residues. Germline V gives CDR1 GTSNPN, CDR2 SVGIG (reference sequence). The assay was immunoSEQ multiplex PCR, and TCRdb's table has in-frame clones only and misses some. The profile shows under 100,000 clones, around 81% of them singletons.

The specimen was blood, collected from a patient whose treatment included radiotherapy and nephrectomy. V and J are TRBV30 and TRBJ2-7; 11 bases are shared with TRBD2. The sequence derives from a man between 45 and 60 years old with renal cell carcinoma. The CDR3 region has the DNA TGTGCCTGGAGTGTACGGCTGACTAGCGGGGTTAAAGAGCAGTACTTC. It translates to CAWSVRLTSGVKEQYF. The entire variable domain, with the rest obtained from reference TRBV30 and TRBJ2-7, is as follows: SQTIHQWPATLVQPVGSPLSLECTVEGTSNPNLYWYRQAAGRGLQLLFYSVGIGQISSEVPQNLSASRPQDRQFILSSKKLLLSDSGFYLCAWSVRLTSGVKEQYFGPGTRLTVT.